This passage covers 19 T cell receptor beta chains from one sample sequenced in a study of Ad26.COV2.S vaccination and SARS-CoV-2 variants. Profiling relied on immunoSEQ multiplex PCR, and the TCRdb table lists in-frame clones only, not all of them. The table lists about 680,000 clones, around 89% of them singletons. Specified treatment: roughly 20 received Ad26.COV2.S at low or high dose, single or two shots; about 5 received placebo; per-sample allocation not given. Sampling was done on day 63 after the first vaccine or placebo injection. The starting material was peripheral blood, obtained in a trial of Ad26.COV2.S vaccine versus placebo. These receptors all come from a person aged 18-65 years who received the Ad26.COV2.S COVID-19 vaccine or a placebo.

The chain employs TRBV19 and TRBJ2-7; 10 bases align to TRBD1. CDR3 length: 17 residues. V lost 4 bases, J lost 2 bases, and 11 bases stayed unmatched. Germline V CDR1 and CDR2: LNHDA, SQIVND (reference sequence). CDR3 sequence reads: CASSRIHGTGDTYEQYF. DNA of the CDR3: TGTGCCAGTAGTAGGATCCACGGGACAGGGGACACCTACGAGCAGTACTTC.

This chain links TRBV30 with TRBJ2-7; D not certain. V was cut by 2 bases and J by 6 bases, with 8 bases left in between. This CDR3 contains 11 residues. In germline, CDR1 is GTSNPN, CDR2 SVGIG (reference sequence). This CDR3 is CAWSFPTEQYF. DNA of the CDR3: TGTGCCTGGAGTTTCCCCACCGAGCAGTACTTC.

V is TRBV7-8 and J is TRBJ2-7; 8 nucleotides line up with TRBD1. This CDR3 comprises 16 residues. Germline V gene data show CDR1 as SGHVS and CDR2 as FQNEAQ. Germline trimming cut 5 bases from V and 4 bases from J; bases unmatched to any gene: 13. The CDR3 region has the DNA TGTGCCAGCAGCAGAAAGCGACAGGGGTCGGTTTACGAGCAGTACTTC. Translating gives CASSRKRQGSVYEQYF.

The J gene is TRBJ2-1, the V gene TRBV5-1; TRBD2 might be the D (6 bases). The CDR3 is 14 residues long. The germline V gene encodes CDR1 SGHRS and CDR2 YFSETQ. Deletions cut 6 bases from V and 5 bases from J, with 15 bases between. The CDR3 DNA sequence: TGCGCCAGCACCAATTCGGGACTTAACAATGAGCAGTTCTTC. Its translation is CASTNSGLNNEQFF.

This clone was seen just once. CDR3 DNA sequence: TGTGCCAGCAGCCAAAGCGCCGACATTCAGTACTTC. It is translated as CASSQSADIQYF. V is TRBV4-2 and J is TRBJ2-4; D gene uncertain. Germline V lookup: CDR1 LGHNA, CDR2 YNFKEQ. V dropped 2 bases and J dropped 8 bases, with 7 bases sitting between them. The CDR3 sequence is 12 residues long.

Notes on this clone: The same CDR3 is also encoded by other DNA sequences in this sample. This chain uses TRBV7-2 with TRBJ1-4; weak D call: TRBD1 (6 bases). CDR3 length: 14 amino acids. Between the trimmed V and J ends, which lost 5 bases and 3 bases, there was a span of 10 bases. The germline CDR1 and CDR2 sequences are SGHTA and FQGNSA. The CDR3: CASSPGQANEKLFF. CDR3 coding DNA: TGTGCCAGCAGCCCGGGACAAGCTAATGAAAAACTGTTTTTT.

The CDR3 sequence is CASSLGTGTYNEQFF. CDR3 DNA sequence: TGTGCCAGCAGCTTGGGGACAGGGACGTACAATGAGCAGTTCTTC. V and J are TRBV7-9 and TRBJ2-1; 9 bases agree with TRBD1. The germline gives CDR1 SEHNR, CDR2 FQNEAQ (reference sequence). The CDR3 runs to 15 residues. With 3 bases clipped from V and 4 bases from J, the junction kept 4 bases outside the gene matches.

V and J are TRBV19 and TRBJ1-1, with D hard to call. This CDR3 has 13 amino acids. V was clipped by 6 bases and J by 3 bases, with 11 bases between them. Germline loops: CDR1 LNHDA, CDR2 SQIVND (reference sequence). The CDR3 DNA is TGTGCCAGTAGGGATCTTCTTGACACTGAAGCTTTCTTT. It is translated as CASRDLLDTEAFF.

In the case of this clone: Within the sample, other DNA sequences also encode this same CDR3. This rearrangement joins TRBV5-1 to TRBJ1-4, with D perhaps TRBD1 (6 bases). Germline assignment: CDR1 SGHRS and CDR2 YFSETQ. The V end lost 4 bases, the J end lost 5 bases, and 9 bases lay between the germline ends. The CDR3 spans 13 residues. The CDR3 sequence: CASSLGQNEKLFF. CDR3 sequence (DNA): TGCGCCAGCAGCCTAGGACAGAATGAAAAACTGTTTTTT. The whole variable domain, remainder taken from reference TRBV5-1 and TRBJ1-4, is KAGVTQTPRYLIKTRGQQVTLSCSPISGHRSVSWYQQTPGQGLQFLFEYFSETQRNKGNFPGRFSGRQFSNSRSEMNVSTLELGDSALYLCASSLGQNEKLFFGSGTQLSVL.

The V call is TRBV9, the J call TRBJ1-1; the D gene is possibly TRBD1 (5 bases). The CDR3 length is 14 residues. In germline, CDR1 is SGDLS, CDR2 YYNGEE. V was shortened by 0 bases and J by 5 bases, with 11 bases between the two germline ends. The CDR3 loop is CASSVGEGRTEAFF. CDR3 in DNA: TGTGCCAGCAGCGTAGGTGAGGGGCGGACTGAAGCTTTCTTT.

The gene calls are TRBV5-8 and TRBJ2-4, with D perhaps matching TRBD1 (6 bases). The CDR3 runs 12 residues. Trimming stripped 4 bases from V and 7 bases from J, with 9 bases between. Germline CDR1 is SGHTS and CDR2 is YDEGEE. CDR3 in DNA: TGTGCCAGCAGCCACGACAGGAACATTCAGTACTTC. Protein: CASSHDRNIQYF.

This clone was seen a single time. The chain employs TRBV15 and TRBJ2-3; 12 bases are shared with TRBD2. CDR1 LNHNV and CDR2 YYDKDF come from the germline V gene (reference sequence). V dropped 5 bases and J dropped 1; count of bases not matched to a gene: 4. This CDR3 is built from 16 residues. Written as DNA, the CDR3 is TGTGCCACCAGCCCTCGACTAGCGGGAGGCACAGATACGCAGTATTTT. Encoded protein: CATSPRLAGGTDTQYF.

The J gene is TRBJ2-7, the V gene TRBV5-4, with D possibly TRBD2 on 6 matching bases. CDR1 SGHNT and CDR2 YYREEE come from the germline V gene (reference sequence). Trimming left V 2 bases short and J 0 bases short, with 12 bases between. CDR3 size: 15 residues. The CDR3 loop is CASSLGGASSYEQYF. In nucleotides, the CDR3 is TGTGCCAGCAGCTTAGGCGGGGCGAGCTCCTACGAGCAGTACTTC.

CDR3 amino acids: CASSMSGQLRETQYF. The CDR3 coding sequence is TGTGCCAGTAGTATGTCCGGACAACTGAGAGAGACCCAGTACTTC. The V gene is TRBV19, the J gene TRBJ2-5, with TRBD1 as a possible D gene (5 bases). Trimming took off 3 bases at V and 4 bases at J, with 15 bases between the two ends. Germline loops: CDR1 LNHDA, CDR2 SQIVND (reference sequence). This CDR3 region has 15 residues.

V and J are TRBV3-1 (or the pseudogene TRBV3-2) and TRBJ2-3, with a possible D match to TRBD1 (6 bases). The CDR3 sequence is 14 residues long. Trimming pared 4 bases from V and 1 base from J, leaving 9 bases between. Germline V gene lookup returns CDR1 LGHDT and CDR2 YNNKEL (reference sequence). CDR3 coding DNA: TGTGCCAGCAGCCGGGACATTGGCACAGATACGCAGTATTTT. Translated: CASSRDIGTDTQYF.

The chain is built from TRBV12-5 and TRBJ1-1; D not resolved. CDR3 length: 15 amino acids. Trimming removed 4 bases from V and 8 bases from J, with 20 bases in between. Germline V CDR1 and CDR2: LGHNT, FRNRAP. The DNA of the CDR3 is TGTGCTAGTGGTTCCCTGAGGGAGGCGCAACGAGAAGCTTTCTTT. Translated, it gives CASGSLREAQREAFF.

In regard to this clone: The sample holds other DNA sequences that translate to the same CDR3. The CDR3, as DNA: TGTGCCAGCAGTTACTCACCCGGGGGGTACGAGCAGTACTTC. Translated, it gives CASSYSPGGYEQYF. V usage is TRBV6-5 and J usage is TRBJ2-7, with 7 bases aligning to TRBD2. V shed 0 bases, J shed 4 bases, and the junction held 3 bases outside the gene matches. CDR3 length equals 14 residues. Germline CDR1 MNHEY, CDR2 SVGAGI.

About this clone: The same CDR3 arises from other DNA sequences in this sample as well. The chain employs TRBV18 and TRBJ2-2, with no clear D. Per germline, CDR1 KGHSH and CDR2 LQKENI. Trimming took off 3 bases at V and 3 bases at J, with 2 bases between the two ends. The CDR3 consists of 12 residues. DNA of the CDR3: TGTGCCAGCTCACCGGACACCGGGGAGCTGTTTTTT. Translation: CASSPDTGELFF.

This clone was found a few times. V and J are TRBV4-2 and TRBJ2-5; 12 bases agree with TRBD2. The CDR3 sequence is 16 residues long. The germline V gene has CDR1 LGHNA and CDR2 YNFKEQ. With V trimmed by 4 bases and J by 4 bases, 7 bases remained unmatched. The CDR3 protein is CASSRASGGAGETQYF. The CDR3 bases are TGTGCCAGCAGCCGGGCTAGCGGGGGGGCCGGAGAGACCCAGTACTTC.